The 14 T cell receptor beta chains in this list originate from one sample, sequenced in a study of beta chain features in type 1 diabetes. Isolated RNA was reverse transcribed in full, so expressed TCRB transcripts were sequenced. Sequencing used immunoSEQ multiplex PCR; TCRdb keeps in-frame clones, though not all of them. The repertoire holds roughly 170,000 clones, with 10% to 15% as singletons. The sample comprised central memory CD4+ T cells from blood. These receptor sequences come from a young woman in good health.

This clone showed up just a few times. The chain carries TRBV4-2 and TRBJ2-5; 9 bases agree with TRBD2. The CDR3 covers 18 residues. V lost 4 bases to trimming and J lost 5 bases; unmatched junction nucleotides: 17. Germline CDR1 and CDR2: LGHNA and YNFKEQ. The CDR3 sequence is CASSPTEAAGGPGETQYF. For the CDR3, the DNA is TGTGCCAGCAGCCCGACAGAGGCGGCGGGAGGGCCTGGGGAGACCCAGTACTTC.

The chain couples TRBV6-4 to TRBJ2-1; D is ambiguous. Trimming cost V 4 bases and J 5 bases, with 12 bases left between them. Germline V gives CDR1 MRHNA, CDR2 SNTAGT. CDR3 length equals 14 residues. The chain's CDR3 is CASSALNLDNEQFF. CDR3 nucleotide sequence: TGTGCCAGCAGTGCCCTTAACTTAGACAATGAGCAGTTCTTC.

The chain joins TRBV28 to TRBJ2-1; 10 positions match TRBD2. Germline assignment: CDR1 MDHEN and CDR2 SYDVKM. V was pared by 6 bases and J by 6 bases, with 8 bases of the junction left unmatched. The CDR3 contains 15 residues. CDR3 coding DNA: TGTGCCAGCAGCCCCCTAGGGACTAGCGCCAATGAGCAGTTCTTC. Residues: CASSPLGTSANEQFF.

This clone was observed a handful of times. The chain employs TRBV5-4 and TRBJ2-7; 7 positions agree with TRBD2. CDR3 length equals 14 residues. Germline loops: CDR1 SGHNT, CDR2 YYREEE (reference sequence). Unmatched junction bases numbered 4, after V lost 0 bases and J lost 4 bases. CDR3 region: CASSLAAGTYEQYF. The CDR3 DNA follows: TGTGCCAGCAGCTTGGCAGCGGGAACGTACGAGCAGTACTTC.

The J gene is TRBJ2-2, the V gene TRBV7-6; 8 bases fit TRBD1. The CDR3 runs to 14 residues. With 5 bases clipped from V and 4 bases from J, the junction kept 3 bases outside the gene matches. Germline lookup yields CDR1 SGHVS and CDR2 FNYEAQ. The CDR3, as DNA: TGTGCCAGCAGCCGGACAGGGACCACCGGGGAGCTGTTTTTT. Its protein is CASSRTGTTGELFF.

For this clone: This sample includes further DNA sequences coding for the same CDR3. V usage is TRBV5-4 and J usage is TRBJ1-4, with TRBD1 matching 10 bases. V dropped 2 bases and J dropped 8; count of bases not matched to a gene: 3. The CDR3 covers 14 residues. Germline V gene sequence: CDR1 SGHNT, CDR2 YYREEE (reference sequence). CDR3 protein: CASSFDRGREKLFF. The DNA for the CDR3 is TGTGCCAGCAGCTTTGACAGGGGGCGAGAAAAACTGTTTTTT.

CDR3 in DNA: TGTGCCAGCAGCGAAATGGACAGGGCTCTCGGAAAACTGTTTTTT. Translated, it gives CASSEMDRALGKLFF. The chain has TRBV7-3 and TRBJ1-4, with TRBD1 identical over 8 bases. Germline CDR1 reads SGHTA; CDR2 reads FQGTGA. After removal of 5 bases from V and 10 bases from J, the junction contained 12 bases not matched to a gene. The CDR3 runs to 15 residues.

A few counts support this clone. The chain links TRBV6-5 to TRBJ2-7, with a weak D call TRBD1 (6 bases). V dropped 8 bases and J dropped 0 bases, with 11 bases sitting between them. The CDR3 runs 13 residues. The germline V gene encodes CDR1 MNHEY and CDR2 SVGAGI. The CDR3 DNA reads TGTGCCAGCCGACAGGCGAGCTCCTACGAGCAGTACTTC. Translated, it gives CASRQASSYEQYF.

This clone has a handful of counts. The chain is built from TRBV6-6 and TRBJ2-1; 11 nucleotides line up with TRBD2. Per germline, CDR1 MNHNY and CDR2 SVGAGI (reference sequence). The CDR3 is 15 residues long. The trim removed 0 bases at V and 6 bases at J, leaving 1 base unmatched. CDR3 nucleotide sequence: TGTGCCAGCAGTTACTCGCTAGCGGGAGGCAATGAGCAGTTCTTC. It codes for CASSYSLAGGNEQFF.

The chain employs TRBV5-4 and TRBJ1-2, with 7 nucleotides matching TRBD1. Germline CDR1 reads SGHNT; CDR2 reads YYREEE (reference sequence). The CDR3 is 14 residues long. Trimming cost V 4 bases and J 3 bases; bases outside gene matches: 6. The CDR3, as DNA: TGTGCCAGCAGCCCCAGACAGGGCGACTATGGCTACACCTTC. Protein product: CASSPRQGDYGYTF. The full variable domain, completed using reference TRBV5-4 and TRBJ1-2, is ETGVTQSPTHLIKTRGQQVTLRCSSQSGHNTVSWYQQALGQGPQFIFQYYREEENGRGNFPPRFSGLQFPNYSSELNVNALELDDSALYLCASSPRQGDYGYTFGSGTRLTVV.

This clone was recorded a few times. This chain connects TRBV6-5 to TRBJ1-2; D is possibly TRBD1 (5 bases). Germline CDR1 is MNHEY and CDR2 is SVGAGI. Trimming took 4 bases from V and 4 from J, leaving 13 bases between them. The CDR3 loop spans 14 amino acids. CDR3 protein: CASSFAGRTYGYTF. As DNA, the CDR3 is TGTGCCAGCAGTTTTGCGGGACGAACCTATGGCTACACCTTC.

The chain is built from TRBV29-1 and TRBJ2-7; the D gene is possibly TRBD2 (5 bases). This CDR3 region has 12 residues. The germline V gene encodes CDR1 SQVTM and CDR2 ANQGSEA. V lost 4 bases, J lost 3 bases, and 10 bases lay in between. The CDR3 loop is CSVVERVYEQYF. CDR3 coding DNA: TGCAGCGTTGTTGAGAGGGTCTACGAGCAGTACTTC.

This clone appeared once. The chain has TRBV5-6 and TRBJ1-5; D unresolved. The CDR3 spans 12 residues. Trimming shortened V by 4 bases and J by 7 bases, and 9 bases separated the two germline ends. CDR1 and CDR2 from the germline V gene are SGHDT and YYEEEE. CDR3 protein: CASSLEGQPQHF. The CDR3 DNA is TGTGCCAGCAGCCTTGAGGGCCAGCCCCAGCATTTT. Combining the CDR3 with reference TRBV5-6 and TRBJ1-5 gives the whole variable domain DAGVTQSPTHLIKTRGQQVTLRCSPKSGHDTVSWYQQALGQGPQFIFQYYEEEERQRGNFPDRFSGHQFPNYSSELNVNALLLGDSALYLCASSLEGQPQHFGDGTRLSIL.

This clone was counted only a few times. The J gene is TRBJ2-5, the V gene TRBV5-8; TRBD2 aligns across 8 bases. The CDR3 sequence is 16 residues long. CDR1 and CDR2 from the germline V gene are SGHTS and YDEGEE. Trimming cost V 0 bases and J 4 bases; bases outside gene matches: 8. The CDR3 loop is CASSLDPGLGGETQYF. CDR3 sequence (DNA): TGTGCCAGCAGCTTGGATCCGGGACTAGGAGGAGAGACCCAGTACTTC.